Listed here is a single T cell receptor beta chain. Its specificity is not known. Deletions cut 4 bases from V and 5 bases from J, with 11 bases between. The CDR3 has 13 residues. Looked up from germline, CDR1 is SGHTA and CDR2 is FQGNSA. PCR was performed a second time for about 6 to 12 cycles using a sample-barcoded 5' primer and a J-beta primer mix. TCRdb re-called the 5' RACE reads through MiXCR, storing one row per CDR3 protein. The sample includes about 680,000 distinct CDR3 sequences, about 52% of them seen just once. This sample is drawn from a study of blood T cells in healthy people across ages. Study observations and caveats: Diversity was higher, and naive CD4+ cells more numerous, in long-lived donors than in aged donors. Per-million-T-cell TCR beta diversity fell roughly linearly with age.

The sample providers were healthy Caucasian people from Russia, aged about 6 to 100. Total RNA, at least 6 micrograms per sample, came from PBMCs. The source of this sequence is a woman in her sixties in good health. The sequenced material came from blood. This chain joins TRBV7-2 and TRBJ1-1; no reliable D call. The CDR3, as DNA: TGTGCCAGCAGCTCTAGGGCAGAGACTGAAGCTTTCTTT. It specifies CASSSRAETEAFF.